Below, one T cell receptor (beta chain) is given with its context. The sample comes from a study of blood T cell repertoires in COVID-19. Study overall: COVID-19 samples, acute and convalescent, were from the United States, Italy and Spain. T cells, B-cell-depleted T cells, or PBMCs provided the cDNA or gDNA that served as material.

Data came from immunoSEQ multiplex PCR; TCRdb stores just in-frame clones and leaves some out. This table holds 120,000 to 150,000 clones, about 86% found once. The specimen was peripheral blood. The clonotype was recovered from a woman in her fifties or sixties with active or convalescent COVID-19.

CDR3 in DNA: TGTGCCAGCAGTTACCAGACAGGGGCGGGGAACACTGAAGCTTTCTTT. Translating gives CASSYQTGAGNTEAFF. V and J are TRBV6-5 and TRBJ1-1, with 8 nucleotides matching TRBD1. Trimming cost V 2 bases and J 1 base; bases outside gene matches: 6. The CDR3 is 16 residues long. Germline V gene data show CDR1 as MNHEY and CDR2 as SVGAGI.